The 24 T cell receptor beta chains in this list originate from one sample, sequenced in a study of shared clonotypes between healthy human individuals. Sequencing was performed with immunoSEQ multiplex PCR; in TCRdb, only in-frame clones are kept and a portion is missing. The table lists around 1.9 million clones, approximately 92% of them singletons, with around 1.7% in the top ten. As defined, naive CD8 cells were CD45RO-negative and positively selected for CCR7, with terminally differentiated effector memory CD45RA+ cells excluded. Source material: naive CD8+ T cells from PBMCs. These receptors all stem from a man aged 18 to 29 in good health. Some clones in this sample may be carry-over from other donors' samples.

This chain uses TRBV27 with TRBJ2-1, with D uncertain. The CDR3 has 14 residues. Germline values: CDR1 MNHEY, CDR2 SMNVEV (reference sequence). Trimming removed 8 bases at V and 0 bases at J, with 11 bases between. The CDR3 DNA follows: TGTGCCAGCGCAGCTTGGAGCTCCTACAATGAGCAGTTCTTC. Translated: CASAAWSSYNEQFF.

Remarks on this clone: Within the sample, other DNA sequences also encode this same CDR3. The chain couples TRBV10-3 to TRBJ1-1, with 7 bases aligning to TRBD1. CDR1 and CDR2 from the germline V gene are ENHRY and SYGVKD. J lost 4 bases, V lost 3 bases, and 5 bases had no gene match. The CDR3 contains 14 residues. In nucleotides, the CDR3 is TGTGCCATCAGTGACCCGACAGGGCGCACTGAAGCTTTCTTT. This encodes CAISDPTGRTEAFF.

The chain uses TRBV6-1 and TRBJ2-5; D gene ambiguous. CDR1 and CDR2 from the germline V gene are MNHNS and SASEGT. The V and J ends lost 6 bases and 1 base respectively, with 9 bases between them. There are 13 residues in the CDR3. CDR3 nucleotide sequence: TGTGCCAGCAGGCCGGGCACCCAAGAGACCCAGTACTTC. Protein: CASRPGTQETQYF.

Remarks on this clone: In the same sample, other DNA sequences code for this CDR3. In nucleotides, the CDR3 is TGTGCCAGCAGCTTGGCTAGCGGGAATGAGCAGTTCTTC. It yields the protein CASSLASGNEQFF. V is TRBV5-6 and J is TRBJ2-1; TRBD2 aligns across 8 bases. With V trimmed by 0 bases and J by 7 bases, 0 bases remained unmatched. Germline lookup yields CDR1 SGHDT and CDR2 YYEEEE. The CDR3 is made up of 13 amino acids.

The chain recombines TRBV27 with TRBJ1-2; D remains ambiguous. This CDR3 has 15 residues. Germline V lookup: CDR1 MNHEY, CDR2 SMNVEV (reference sequence). V was clipped by 4 bases and J by 4 bases, with 16 bases between them. In DNA form, the CDR3 reads TGTGCCAGCAGTTCCCGACTCTCAGACGGCTATGGCTACACCTTC. Its protein product is CASSSRLSDGYGYTF.

Written as DNA, the CDR3 is TGTGCCAGCAGTTTAATTGGGCGGCCTGAAGCTTTCTTT. Translating gives CASSLIGRPEAFF. The chain recombines TRBV27 with TRBJ1-1; D is unresolved. CDR1 and CDR2 from the germline V gene are MNHEY and SMNVEV (reference sequence). The ends were cut back, 2 bases at V and 6 bases at J, with 10 bases in the middle. This CDR3 comprises 13 residues.

V is TRBV25-1 and J is TRBJ1-2, with no clear D. Trimming stripped 2 bases from V and 4 bases from J, with 11 bases between. The germline V gene encodes CDR1 MGHDK and CDR2 SYGVNS. The CDR3 spans 14 residues. The CDR3 sequence is CASSEDARSYGYTF. CDR3 sequence (DNA): TGTGCCAGCAGTGAAGACGCAAGATCCTATGGCTACACCTTC.

The chain employs TRBV29-1 and TRBJ1-2, with D perhaps matching TRBD1 (5 bases). Trimming took 5 bases from V and 14 from J, leaving 24 bases between them. The CDR3 has 13 amino acids. The germline V gene encodes CDR1 SQVTM and CDR2 ANQGSEA. The DNA of the CDR3 is TGCAGCGTTCCACCGCTGGGAGCCAGGGCGGGTACCTTC. Encoded protein: CSVPPLGARAGTF.

This clone has a single count. The rearrangement joins TRBV5-1 to TRBJ1-2; a possible D gene is TRBD1 (5 bases). With 4 bases removed from V and 4 bases from J, the gap between germline ends came to 23 bases. Germline V gene sequence: CDR1 SGHRS, CDR2 YFSETQ. This CDR3 region has 17 residues. CDR3 residues: CASSPGVDLPKIYGYTF. The CDR3 DNA sequence: TGCGCCAGCAGCCCGGGGGTGGACCTACCCAAGATCTATGGCTACACCTTC.

The rearrangement joins TRBV6-6 to TRBJ1-1, with D perhaps TRBD1 (5 bases). The germline V and J ends were trimmed by 6 bases and 7 bases, with 12 bases remaining between them. The germline CDR1 and CDR2 sequences are MNHNY and SVGAGI (reference sequence). This CDR3 region has 12 residues. The CDR3 nucleotides read TGTGCCAGCAGCCAAGGGACCGTTGAAGCTTTCTTT. Encoded protein: CASSQGTVEAFF.

The rearrangement joins TRBV7-9 to TRBJ1-3; D is unresolved. Germline-derived CDR1 and CDR2 are SEHNR and FQNEAQ (reference sequence). The CDR3 is 12 residues long. V was cut by 3 bases and J by 5 bases, with 5 bases left in between. The CDR3 DNA reads TGTGCCAGCAGCTTTGACCGAAACACCATATATTTT. It yields the protein CASSFDRNTIYF.

This rearrangement joins TRBV2 to TRBJ2-6; a weak D match, TRBD1 (6 bases). With 5 bases removed from V and 1 base from J, the gap between germline ends came to 9 bases. The length of the CDR3 is 15 residues. The germline V gene encodes CDR1 SNHLY and CDR2 FYNNEI. The CDR3 nucleotides are TGTGCCAGCAGTCACAGGGAATCTGGGGCCAACGTCCTGACTTTC. Protein sequence: CASSHRESGANVLTF.

The chain couples TRBV19 to TRBJ2-5; TRBD2 might be the D (5 bases). This CDR3 has 14 residues. Germline lookup yields CDR1 LNHDA and CDR2 SQIVND (reference sequence). V dropped 4 bases and J dropped 2 bases, with 11 bases sitting between them. The chain's CDR3 is CASSNWTDQETQYF. DNA of the CDR3: TGTGCCAGTAGTAATTGGACTGATCAAGAGACCCAGTACTTC.

This rearrangement joins TRBV7-6 to TRBJ2-5, with D possibly TRBD1 on 5 matching bases. The CDR3 sequence is 15 residues long. The V end lost 5 bases, the J end lost 4 bases, and 17 bases lay between the germline ends. Germline assignment: CDR1 SGHVS and CDR2 FNYEAQ. CDR3 residues: CASSPWIGQGETQYF. CDR3 DNA: TGTGCCAGCAGCCCGTGGATAGGGCAGGGAGAGACCCAGTACTTC.

The rearrangement uses TRBV6-6 and TRBJ2-2, with D tentatively TRBD2 (5 bases). The CDR3 spans 15 residues. CDR1 is MNHNY and CDR2 is SVGAGI in the germline V gene (reference sequence). With 5 bases removed from V and 5 bases from J, the gap between germline ends came to 15 bases. The CDR3 bases are TGTGCCAGCAGTCTTTCGAGACCGGGGACCGGGGAGCTGTTTTTT. It codes for CASSLSRPGTGELFF.

This clone was detected only once. This chain connects TRBV27 to TRBJ2-6; no definite D call. Trimming cost V 5 bases and J 4 bases, with 9 bases left between them. This CDR3 has 14 amino acids. Germline assignment: CDR1 MNHEY and CDR2 SMNVEV (reference sequence). The CDR3 loop reads CASSPPVGANVLTF. CDR3 nucleotides: TGTGCCAGCAGTCCCCCGGTCGGGGCCAACGTCCTGACTTTC.

The chain couples TRBV27 to TRBJ1-1; D is undetermined. Trimming left V 5 bases short and J 3 bases short, with 10 bases between. Germline lookup yields CDR1 MNHEY and CDR2 SMNVEV (reference sequence). This CDR3 comprises 13 residues. CDR3 DNA sequence: TGTGCCAGCAGTCCAGAAGGGTACACTGAAGCTTTCTTT. Its translation: CASSPEGYTEAFF.

Worth noting for this clone: Other DNA sequences in this sample translate to the same CDR3. The V call is TRBV29-1, the J call TRBJ2-1, with 10 nucleotides matching TRBD2. J gave up 9 bases and V 2 bases, and 4 bases lay outside the gene matches. The CDR3 has 13 amino acids. The germline CDR1 and CDR2 sequences are SQVTM and ANQGSEA. The CDR3 DNA is TGCAGCGTTGAACTAGCGGGAGCTTTTGAGCAGTTCTTC. Protein sequence: CSVELAGAFEQFF.

The chain carries TRBV25-1 and TRBJ1-5; D unresolved. Germline V CDR1 and CDR2: MGHDK, SYGVNS. Between the trimmed V and J ends, which lost 3 bases and 0 bases, there was a span of 6 bases. The CDR3 is made up of 14 amino acids. This CDR3 reads CASSDDGSNQPQHF. CDR3 DNA sequence: TGTGCCAGCAGTGATGACGGTAGCAATCAGCCCCAGCATTTT.

The chain joins TRBV6-5 to TRBJ1-6, with D possibly TRBD1 on 6 matching bases. The length of the CDR3 is 15 residues. V lost 2 bases and J 10 bases, leaving 15 bases between the germline ends. Germline V gives CDR1 MNHEY, CDR2 SVGAGI. The CDR3 loop reads CASSYTTGHASPLHF. CDR3 coding DNA: TGTGCCAGCAGTTACACTACGGGACACGCATCACCCCTCCACTTT.

This clone appeared a single time. The rearrangement uses TRBV9 and TRBJ2-1; D gene ambiguous. In germline, CDR1 is SGDLS, CDR2 YYNGEE. The CDR3 totals 18 residues. Trimming stripped 0 bases from V and 4 bases from J, with 20 bases between. CDR3 DNA: TGTGCCAGCAGCGTAGCTACCGAGTCAATCCAAAGTTACAATGAGCAGTTCTTC. Translating gives CASSVATESIQSYNEQFF. Using reference TRBV9 and TRBJ2-1 for the parts outside the CDR3, the full variable domain is DSGVTQTPKHLITATGQRVTLRCSPRSGDLSVYWYQQSLDQGLQFLIQYYNGEERAKGNILERFSAQQFPDLHSELNLSSLELGDSALYFCASSVATESIQSYNEQFFGPGTRLTVL.

The chain employs TRBV7-9 and TRBJ2-7; D might be TRBD2 (5 bases). CDR3 size: 15 residues. The V end lost 5 bases, the J end lost 3 bases, and 17 bases lay between the germline ends. Germline V lookup: CDR1 SEHNR, CDR2 FQNEAQ (reference sequence). The CDR3 sequence is CASSPEGEDRYEQYF. CDR3 nucleotides: TGTGCCAGCAGCCCCGAGGGAGAGGACCGCTACGAGCAGTACTTC. The whole variable domain, remainder taken from reference TRBV7-9 and TRBJ2-7, is DTGVSQNPRHKITKRGQNVTFRCDPISEHNRLYWYRQTLGQGPEFLTYFQNEAQLEKSRLLSDRFSAERPKGSFSTLEIQRTEQGDSAMYLCASSPEGEDRYEQYFGPGTRLTVT.

This sequence joins TRBV6-1 and TRBJ2-1; D might be TRBD2 (5 bases). V gave up 1 base and J gave up 9 bases, with 10 bases separating them. Germline V gene data show CDR1 as MNHNS and CDR2 as SASEGT. This CDR3 spans 13 amino acids. The CDR3 loop is CASSEVKSGEQFF. As DNA, the CDR3 is TGTGCCAGCAGTGAAGTAAAAAGCGGTGAGCAGTTCTTC.

This chain links TRBV27 with TRBJ1-4, with a possible D match to TRBD1 (5 bases). The V and J ends lost 3 bases and 8 bases respectively, with 13 bases between them. The CDR3 extends over 14 amino acids. CDR1 and CDR2 from the germline V gene are MNHEY and SMNVEV (reference sequence). The CDR3 loop is CASSFIQGGEKLFF. CDR3 coding DNA: TGTGCCAGCAGTTTCATCCAGGGTGGGGAAAAACTGTTTTTT.